This T cell receptor (beta chain) comes out of a study of metastatic and nonmetastatic thyroid tumors (TCRdb year 2020). For the study in its entirety: Repertoires were compared across peripheral blood and tumor or nodule tissue samples from malignant and benign thyroid patients. Here is what the overall study found, with its caveats: In both blood and tumor samples, TCR beta diversity was reported to be significantly higher in malignant tumors than in benign nodules.

No patient had received any treatment before thyroid surgery. Using T-cell receptor beta sequencing, the researchers looked back retrospectively at clinical samples from patients, gathered between about 2011 and 2019. The junction carries 12 bases between V and J, which are trimmed by 3 bases and 9 bases respectively. CDR1 and CDR2, per the germline V gene, are LGHNA and YNFKEQ. From the cysteine through the phenylalanine, the CDR3 covers 13 amino acids. Only CDR3 DNA is held: 39 bases, read in frame from base 1. In its sample, this clone was seen many times. Its antigen specificity is not known. No quality values exist for individual bases; no much larger clone is one base distant. The method behind the library was PCR. These reads were obtained on an Illumina HiSeq 4000. The TCR beta-chain CDR3 region of each patient was profiled by high-throughput sequencing. The authors' pipeline ran thus. Drawing on CDR3 differences between clinicopathological groups, the researchers built a classifier meant to tell apart patients with distant-metastatic papillary thyroid cancer. To measure repertoire diversity the researchers used the Shannon index, while the Morisita-Horn index served to gauge how similar the tumor and blood repertoires were. Starting from the raw public reads, TCRdb applied fastp trimming at Q25, assembled clones with MiXCR and retained in-frame beta chains. What appears here as the V and J calls and clone size reflects TCRdb's work, not the paper's. A total of 24,000 or so clones appear in this sample, 13% of them only once. The ten largest clones represent roughly 5.3% of the sample.

Sequencing was carried out using blood. This receptor was obtained from a female donor with papillary thyroid cancer or a benign thyroid nodule (not recorded which). Some clones in this sample may be carry-over from other donors' samples. The chain is made from TRBV4-2 and TRBJ2-1; there is no confident call for the D gene. CDR3 sequence: CASSHPSIGEQFF. The bases are TGTGCCAGCAGCCACCCGAGTATCGGTGAGCAGTTCTTC.